These T cell receptor beta chains were read from a single sample in a study of shared clonotypes between healthy human individuals. The data were produced by immunoSEQ multiplex PCR, yet TCRdb's version contains in-frame clones alone and is incomplete. The repertoire has millions of clones, approximately 93% of them found once; the top ten carry 0.3% to 0.4%. Sample: naive CD4+ T cells from PBMCs. The receptor source for this set is a man in his late teens or twenties in good health. Some clones in this sample may be carry-over from other donors' samples. The CDR3 runs from the conserved cysteine through the conserved F or W. A D gene is named only where the DNA matches it firmly. Not every row has a clone size; where given, it reads once, few, many or a size class.

j_gene	v_gene	abundance	d_gene	CDR3aa	CDR3nt
TRBJ2-1	TRBV30	NA	NA	CAWVGSSYNEQFF	TGTGCCTGGGTCGGCTCCTCCTACAATGAGCAGTTCTTC
TRBJ1-1	TRBV19	NA	NA	CASSMMGVNQNTEAFF	TGTGCCAGTAGTATGATGGGGGTAAATCAGAACACTGAAGCTTTCTTT
TRBJ2-7	TRBV27	NA	NA	CASRRPGTTYEQYF	TGTGCCAGCAGGAGACCCGGGACAACCTACGAGCAGTACTTC
TRBJ1-3	TRBV30	NA	NA	CAWGINRGNTIYF	TGTGCCTGGGGTATTAATCGTGGAAACACCATATATTTT
TRBJ1-1	TRBV28	NA	NA	CASSLSGGGRRAFF	TGTGCCAGCAGTTTATCTGGTGGGGGCCGTCGGGCTTTCTTT
TRBJ1-4	TRBV5-1	NA	NA	CASSLEHWEEKLFF	TGCGCCAGCAGCTTGGAACACTGGGAGGAAAAACTGTTTTTT
TRBJ2-7	TRBV6-1	few	NA	CASSEDPRVYEQYF	TGTGCCAGCAGTGAAGACCCCAGGGTCTACGAGCAGTACTTC
TRBJ1-5	TRBV19	NA	NA	CASSIDREQPQHF	TGTGCCAGTAGTATAGATCGTGAACAGCCCCAGCATTTT
TRBJ1-1	TRBV16	few	TRBD1	CASSPPDRENTEAFF	TGTGCCAGCAGCCCCCCCGACAGGGAAAACACTGAAGCTTTCTTT
TRBJ2-5	TRBV27	NA	NA	CASSTSGPRGVRVETQYF	TGTGCCAGCAGTACCTCTGGCCCGAGAGGGGTAAGAGTGGAGACCCAGTACTTC
TRBJ1-2	TRBV28	NA	NA	CASSFRSFYGYTF	TGTGCCAGCAGTTTTCGGTCGTTCTATGGCTACACCTTC
TRBJ2-2	TRBV7-2	NA	TRBD1	CASSLGRQGANTGELFF	TGTGCCAGCAGCTTGGGAAGACAGGGGGCGAACACCGGGGAGCTGTTTTTT
TRBJ1-3	TRBV7-9	NA	NA	CASTQSGTSGNTIYF	TGTGCCAGCACCCAATCAGGTACCTCTGGAAACACCATATATTTT
TRBJ1-5	TRBV5-1	NA	NA	CASRQGPYSNQPQHF	TGCGCCAGCCGGCAGGGGCCCTATAGCAATCAGCCCCAGCATTTT
TRBJ2-5	TRBV28	NA	TRBD1	CAHRGPGIRDRGSETQYF	TGTGCCCACAGGGGCCCAGGGATAAGGGACAGGGGTAGCGAGACCCAGTACTTC
TRBJ2-2	TRBV10-1	NA	NA	CASSESGTTNTGELFF	TGCGCCAGCAGTGAGTCCGGGACAACGAACACCGGGGAGCTGTTTTTT
TRBJ2-2	TRBV5-1	NA	NA	CASSLGSGDTGELFF	TGCGCCAGCAGCTTGGGCTCTGGAGACACCGGGGAGCTGTTTTTT
TRBJ2-5	TRBV9	NA	TRBD2	CASSVAGLAEETQYF	TGTGCCAGCAGCGTAGCGGGACTAGCGGAAGAGACCCAGTACTTC
TRBJ2-2	TRBV7-3	NA	TRBD2	CASSLTGGGTGELFF	TGTGCCAGCAGCTTAACGGGCGGGGGAACCGGGGAGCTGTTTTTT
TRBJ2-1	TRBV7-6	NA	TRBD2	CASSYTSGRASYNEQFF	TGTGCCAGCAGCTATACTAGCGGGAGGGCTTCCTACAATGAGCAGTTCTTC
TRBJ1-3	TRBV30	NA	NA	CAWFSGSGNTIYF	TGTGCCTGGTTTTCGGGGTCTGGAAACACCATATATTTT
TRBJ2-7	TRBV7-2	NA	NA	CASSGYRASYEQYF	TGTGCCAGCAGCGGTTACAGGGCGTCCTACGAGCAGTACTTC
TRBJ2-5	TRBV5-1	NA	TRBD1	CASSRGATGEETQYF	TGCGCCAGCAGCCGGGGCGCGACAGGGGAAGAGACCCAGTACTTC
TRBJ2-2	TRBV11-3	NA	NA	CASSLGTGELFF	TGTGCCAGCAGCTTAGGAACCGGGGAGCTGTTTTTT
TRBJ2-3	TRBV4-2	NA	NA	CASSQDVSASGTDTQYF	TGTGCCAGCAGCCAGGACGTTAGCGCGAGTGGGACAGATACGCAGTATTTT